This TCR beta chain was sequenced for a study of post-analysis software for immune sequencing data. Unique-molecular-identifier-tagged TCR beta cDNA libraries were used. One entry per CDR3 protein results from TCRdb running MiXCR on the PCR reads. The table lists a few hundred thousand distinct CDR3 sequences, less than 40% of them singletons. Points from the study as a whole: TRBV5-6, TRBV5-1 and TRBV20-1 belonged to a set of five TRBV segments that were more frequent in patients than controls.

The V gene lost 5 bases and the J gene lost 11 bases, with 14 bases spanning the gap. The CDR3 length is 12 residues. As for this clonotype: The target antigen is unknown.

This receptor was taken from a girl aged 10 to 17 with multiple sclerosis. Sequencing was performed on blood. This rearrangement joins TRBV12-3 or TRBV12-4 to TRBJ2-3; tentatively, D is TRBD2 (5 bases). CDR3 coding DNA: TGTGCCAGCAGTCTACTAGTTACGGGGCAGTATTTT. Translation: CASSLLVTGQYF.